This entry lists 20 T cell receptor beta chains sequenced from one sample in a study of cytomegalovirus exposure and HLA in healthy donors. Primers: 60 Vbeta forward and 13 Jbeta reverse. TCRdb's copy holds only in-frame clones and misses some; the assay was immunoSEQ multiplex PCR. The table lists more than 55,000 clones, 74% of them singletons. Material for sequencing was PBMCs. These receptors were taken from a woman aged 55 to 70 in good health and CMV-seropositive.

This rearrangement joins TRBV5-6 to TRBJ1-3, with 8 bases identical to TRBD1. Germline-derived CDR1 and CDR2 are SGHDT and YYEEEE. This CDR3 region has 14 residues. The V gene end was trimmed by 4 bases and the J gene end by 0 bases; junction bases not matched to a gene: 0. The CDR3 loop is CASSGTGSGNTIYF. CDR3 in DNA: TGTGCCAGCAGCGGGACAGGCTCTGGAAACACCATATATTTT.

This clone was recorded once. V gene TRBV30 combines with J gene TRBJ1-1, with TRBD1 identical over 7 bases. V gave up 3 bases and J gave up 3 bases; unmatched junction bases: 10. The CDR3 length is 15 residues. The V gene's germline CDR1 is GTSNPN and CDR2 SVGIG (reference sequence). Here the CDR3 reads CAWRHKGARDTEAFF. As DNA, the CDR3 is TGTGCCTGGAGGCATAAGGGGGCTCGGGACACTGAAGCTTTCTTT.

The V gene is TRBV2, the J gene TRBJ2-1; D may be TRBD1 (6 bases). CDR3 size: 16 residues. Germline-derived CDR1 and CDR2 are SNHLY and FYNNEI. The V and J ends lost 6 bases and 0 bases respectively, with 15 bases between them. The CDR3 coding sequence is TGTGCCAGCAGGTGGGACACCAGGAGCTCCTACAATGAGCAGTTCTTC. Protein product: CASRWDTRSSYNEQFF. Full variable domain (outside the CDR3, taken from reference TRBV2 and TRBJ2-1): EPEVTQTPSHQVTQMGQEVILRCVPISNHLYFYWYRQILGQKVEFLVSFYNNEISEKSEIFDDQFSVERPDGSNFTLKIRSTKLEDSAMYFCASRWDTRSSYNEQFFGPGTRLTVL.

The genes are TRBV14 and TRBJ1-1; D is perhaps TRBD1 (5 bases). Germline V lookup: CDR1 SGHDN, CDR2 FVKESK. V lost 2 bases and J lost 1, with 20 bases in between. The CDR3 sequence is 18 residues long. The DNA of the CDR3 is TGTGCCAGCAGCCAAATCGCTGGAGCGGGGGTAGGGAACACTGAAGCTTTCTTT. The encoded protein is CASSQIAGAGVGNTEAFF.

The rearrangement links TRBV5-1 to TRBJ2-3, with D perhaps matching TRBD2 (5 bases). The CDR3 totals 14 residues. V was trimmed by 0 bases and J by 5 bases, leaving 10 bases between them. The germline CDR1 and CDR2 sequences are SGHRS and YFSETQ. This CDR3 is CASSLGGPVDTQYF. Here the CDR3 DNA reads TGCGCCAGCAGCTTGGGAGGGCCTGTAGATACGCAGTATTTT.

The chain couples TRBV4-2 to TRBJ1-1; 7 bases line up with TRBD1. This CDR3 is 15 amino acids long. Germline-derived CDR1 and CDR2 are LGHNA and YNFKEQ. With V trimmed by 5 bases and J by 2 bases, 8 bases remained unmatched. The CDR3 here is CASSSPYRGNTEAFF. Written as DNA, the CDR3 is TGTGCCAGCAGCTCTCCATACAGGGGCAACACTGAAGCTTTCTTT.

The chain's CDR3 is CASGSTGVRNTDTQYF. The CDR3 nucleotides are TGTGCTAGTGGTTCGACAGGGGTGAGAAACACAGATACGCAGTATTTT. The chain employs TRBV12-5 and TRBJ2-3; 8 bases map to TRBD1. The V gene's germline CDR1 is LGHNT and CDR2 FRNRAP. The CDR3 runs to 16 residues. J lost 2 bases, V lost 4 bases, and 8 bases had no gene match.

This clone was observed a handful of times. With a far larger clone one base away, a read error is the likely cause. The V call is TRBV5-6, the J call TRBJ2-1; 9 bases are a match to TRBD1. V lost 6 bases and J lost 2; bases outside the gene matches: 6. CDR1 SGHDT and CDR2 YYEEEE come from the germline V gene. CDR3 length equals 15 residues. The CDR3 region is CASIFGDRAYNEQFF. As DNA, the CDR3 is TGTGCCAGCATCTTCGGGGACAGGGCCTACAATGAGCAGTTCTTC.

The rearrangement uses TRBV29-1 and TRBJ2-7; tentatively, D is TRBD1 (8 bases). Germline V gene lookup returns CDR1 SQVTM and CDR2 ANQGSEA. Trimming pared 4 bases from V and 3 bases from J, leaving 16 bases between. The CDR3 spans 14 residues. CDR3 in amino acids: CSVGGRDRSYEQYF. The DNA of the CDR3 is TGCAGCGTTGGGGGGAGGGACAGGAGCTACGAGCAGTACTTC.

The sample holds a few counts of this clone. This chain links TRBV30 with TRBJ1-5; 10 bases line up with TRBD1. The germline CDR1 and CDR2 sequences are GTSNPN and SVGIG (reference sequence). The CDR3 is 15 amino acids. J lost 5 bases, V lost 0 bases, and 4 bases had no gene match. The CDR3 sequence is CAWSVLGTGDQPQHF. The CDR3 nucleotides read TGTGCCTGGAGTGTACTGGGGACAGGGGATCAGCCCCAGCATTTT.

This clone was observed a single time. The V and J genes are TRBV11-2 and TRBJ2-5, with TRBD2 identical over 9 bases. V was pared by 6 bases and J by 5 bases, with 10 bases of the junction left unmatched. The CDR3 has 15 amino acids. The germline CDR1 and CDR2 sequences are SGHAT and FQNNGV. This CDR3 reads CASSTIAGVSETQYF. CDR3 DNA: TGTGCCAGCAGTACGATAGCGGGAGTTTCGGAGACCCAGTACTTC. Full variable domain (missing parts from reference TRBV11-2 and TRBJ2-5): EAGVAQSPRYKIIEKRQSVAFWCNPISGHATLYWYQQILGQGPKLLIQFQNNGVVDDSQLPKDRFSAERLKGVDSTLKIQPAKLEDSAVYLCASSTIAGVSETQYFGPGTRLLVL.

The rearrangement joins TRBV6-1 to TRBJ2-3, with D possibly TRBD1 on 5 matching bases. This CDR3 contains 18 residues. The germline V gene encodes CDR1 MNHNS and CDR2 SASEGT. The V and J ends lost 0 bases and 2 bases respectively, with 18 bases between them. The CDR3 bases are TGTGCCAGCAGTGAAGCGCTTCAGGGAATGGGGTACACAGATACGCAGTATTTT. Translation gives CASSEALQGMGYTDTQYF.

J is TRBJ1-2 and V is TRBV5-1; D uncertain. The CDR3 sequence is 13 residues long. V lost 1 base, J lost 5 bases, and 9 bases lay in between. Germline CDR1 SGHRS, CDR2 YFSETQ. The CDR3 nucleotides read TGCGCCAGCAGCTTGAACAGAGAATATGGCTACACCTTC. Its protein is CASSLNREYGYTF.

The V call is TRBV30, the J call TRBJ2-2; TRBD1 agrees at 9 bases. The length of the CDR3 is 15 residues. Germline V gene data show CDR1 as GTSNPN and CDR2 as SVGIG (reference sequence). The V segment lost 4 bases and the J segment 9 bases; nucleotides outside the gene matches: 12. The CDR3 loop is CAWMLDGTGLRELFF. Written as DNA, the CDR3 is TGTGCCTGGATGCTCGACGGGACAGGGCTAAGGGAGCTGTTTTTT.

The chain couples TRBV28 to TRBJ1-6; 8 bases align to TRBD1. This CDR3 comprises 17 residues. Per germline, CDR1 MDHEN and CDR2 SYDVKM. J gave up 5 bases and V 6 bases, and 12 bases lay outside the gene matches. Here the CDR3 DNA reads TGTGCCAGCAGACCACCCCCGACAGGGGTGGATAATTCACCCCTCCACTTT. Translating it yields CASRPPPTGVDNSPLHF.

V is TRBV5-1 and J is TRBJ1-1, with D possibly being TRBD1 (5 bases). CDR1 is SGHRS, CDR2 YFSETQ, per germline. The CDR3 loop spans 15 amino acids. Trimming removed 3 bases at V and 2 bases at J, with 14 bases between. CDR3 residues: CASSWGDRPNTEAFF. In nucleotides, the CDR3 is TGCGCCAGCAGCTGGGGGGACCGACCAAACACTGAAGCTTTCTTT.

This clone has a single count. The chain combines TRBV19 with TRBJ1-5; TRBD1 is a possible D gene (6 bases). V shed 7 bases and J shed 7 bases, with 14 bases lying between them. The CDR3 runs 13 residues. Germline CDR1 is LNHDA and CDR2 is SQIVND (reference sequence). CDR3 sequence (DNA): TGTGCCAGTACGAAAGGGGGGGAACAGCCCCAGCATTTT. This codes for CASTKGGEQPQHF. The variable domain in full, completed from reference TRBV19 and TRBJ1-5, reads DGGITQSPKYLFRKEGQNVTLSCEQNLNHDAMYWYRQDPGQGLRLIYYSQIVNDFQKGDIAEGYSVSREKKESFPLTVTSAQKNPTAFYLCASTKGGEQPQHFGDGTRLSIL.

This sequence joins TRBV30 and TRBJ2-1; D is undetermined. V shed 0 bases and J shed 0 bases, with 9 bases lying between them. CDR1 GTSNPN and CDR2 SVGIG come from the germline V gene (reference sequence). The CDR3 is 15 amino acids. DNA for the CDR3: TGTGCCTGGAGTGTAGCTGCAGGCTCCTACAATGAGCAGTTCTTC. As protein: CAWSVAAGSYNEQFF.

The rearrangement uses TRBV6-6 and TRBJ2-7; 11 nucleotides match TRBD2. Losses at the gene ends were 0 bases for V and 4 bases for J; bases not matched to a gene: 5. The CDR3 totals 16 residues. CDR1 and CDR2 (germline): MNHNY, SVGAGI (reference sequence). As DNA, the CDR3 is TGTGCCAGCAGTTACTCTTTTAGCGGGGGGGGATACGAGCAGTACTTC. It is translated as CASSYSFSGGGYEQYF.

The gene calls are TRBV2 and TRBJ1-6, with 7 bases fitting TRBD1. This CDR3 is built from 16 residues. Germline V gene sequence: CDR1 SNHLY, CDR2 FYNNEI. Trimming took 1 base from V and 5 from J; bases not matched to a gene: 5. The chain's CDR3 is CASSEGGGGNNSPLHF. The CDR3 DNA follows: TGTGCCAGCAGTGAAGGAGGGGGCGGGAATAATTCACCCCTCCACTTT.